These 18 T cell receptor beta chains came from one sample sequenced in a study of shared clonotypes between healthy human individuals. Method: immunoSEQ multiplex PCR; TCRdb's copy keeps in-frame clones and lacks some. Of 2 million to 2.5 million clones in the sample, around 95% were seen once. The material sequenced was naive CD4+ T cells sorted from blood. Subset meaning: CD45RA+ positively selected. The receptors come from a young man in good health.

The rearrangement uses TRBV10-3 and TRBJ1-1; no clear D. Germline V CDR1 and CDR2: ENHRY, SYGVKD. Trimming took 3 bases from V and 6 from J, leaving 8 bases between them. The CDR3 is 12 amino acids. As DNA, the CDR3 is TGTGCCATCAGTGAAACCCCGTCTGAAGCTTTCTTT. Amino acid sequence: CAISETPSEAFF.

The V gene is TRBV6-5, the J gene TRBJ1-2; a weak D match, TRBD1 (6 bases). CDR3 size: 15 residues. The germline CDR1 and CDR2 sequences are MNHEY and SVGAGI. Trimming removed 5 bases at V and 4 bases at J, with 17 bases between. Written as DNA, the CDR3 is TGTGCCAGCAGTCGACGAGAACAGGGATTCTATGGCTACACCTTC. It encodes CASSRREQGFYGYTF.

The chain employs TRBV18 and TRBJ2-7, with D uncertain. The ends were cut back, 4 bases at V and 0 bases at J, with 13 bases in the middle. The germline CDR1 and CDR2 sequences are KGHSH and LQKENI. CDR3 length equals 15 residues. The CDR3 loop reads CASSQPTLSSYEQYF. The CDR3 DNA follows: TGTGCCAGCTCACAACCGACACTGAGCTCCTACGAGCAGTACTTC.

The chain combines TRBV19 with TRBJ1-5; maybe TRBD1 (6 bases). Germline CDR1 reads LNHDA; CDR2 reads SQIVND (reference sequence). The V and J ends lost 9 bases and 2 bases respectively, with 17 bases between them. The CDR3 has 15 residues. The CDR3 bases are TGTGCCAGCACCTTACAGGGACAAGGCAATCAGCCCCAGCATTTT. Its translation is CASTLQGQGNQPQHF.

This sequence joins TRBV19 and TRBJ2-7; D is possibly TRBD1 (6 bases). The CDR3 is 15 amino acids. V was trimmed by 5 bases and J by 6 bases, leaving 20 bases between them. The germline CDR1 and CDR2 sequences are LNHDA and SQIVND (reference sequence). Here the CDR3 reads CASSPQGVIGSEQYF. The CDR3 DNA reads TGTGCCAGTAGTCCACAGGGTGTTATAGGGAGCGAGCAGTACTTC.

This chain joins TRBV2 and TRBJ1-2; D ambiguous. Germline V gene sequence: CDR1 SNHLY, CDR2 FYNNEI. The CDR3 extends over 13 amino acids. V gave up 8 bases and J gave up 3 bases, with 13 bases separating them. The CDR3 spells CASVSATDYGYTF. Here the CDR3 DNA reads TGTGCCAGCGTATCAGCAACCGACTATGGCTACACCTTC. Full variable domain (outside the CDR3, taken from reference TRBV2 and TRBJ1-2): EPEVTQTPSHQVTQMGQEVILRCVPISNHLYFYWYRQILGQKVEFLVSFYNNEISEKSEIFDDQFSVERPDGSNFTLKIRSTKLEDSAMYFCASVSATDYGYTFGSGTRLTVV.

The rearrangement links TRBV11-2 to TRBJ2-5; 10 nucleotides line up with TRBD2. The germline gives CDR1 SGHAT, CDR2 FQNNGV. The CDR3 loop spans 16 amino acids. Germline trimming cut 3 bases from V and 1 base from J; bases unmatched to any gene: 5. The CDR3 DNA is TGTGCCAGCAGCTTCACTAGCGGGACCCTCCAAGAGACCCAGTACTTC. The encoded protein is CASSFTSGTLQETQYF. The full variable domain, with the rest looked up from reference TRBV11-2 and TRBJ2-5, is EAGVAQSPRYKIIEKRQSVAFWCNPISGHATLYWYQQILGQGPKLLIQFQNNGVVDDSQLPKDRFSAERLKGVDSTLKIQPAKLEDSAVYLCASSFTSGTLQETQYFGPGTRLLVL.

This clone was seen only once. The chain uses TRBV9 and TRBJ2-2; 12 bases fit TRBD2. This CDR3 has 19 residues. Germline loops: CDR1 SGDLS, CDR2 YYNGEE. V lost 0 bases and J lost 3; bases outside the gene matches: 9. CDR3 loop: CASSVAIGTSGYDTGELFF. The CDR3 bases are TGTGCCAGCAGCGTAGCTATCGGGACTAGCGGGTACGACACCGGGGAGCTGTTTTTT.

Note on this clone: Other DNA sequences from this sample encode an identical CDR3 as well. This chain connects TRBV5-1 to TRBJ2-7; D is unclear. Germline CDR1 reads SGHRS; CDR2 reads YFSETQ. CDR3 length equals 12 residues. Trimming left V 2 bases short and J 4 bases short, with 7 bases between. CDR3 nucleotide sequence: TGCGCCAGCAGCTTAGTCCCTTACGAGCAGTACTTC. Translation gives CASSLVPYEQYF.

The rearrangement links TRBV4-3 to TRBJ2-3; D uncertain. With 3 bases removed from V and 5 bases from J, the gap between germline ends came to 12 bases. CDR1 and CDR2 (germline): LGHNA, YSLEER. The CDR3 has 14 amino acids. For the CDR3, the DNA is TGCGCCAGCAGCCAGCGGAGAGCGATAGATACGCAGTATTTT. This codes for CASSQRRAIDTQYF.

The J gene is TRBJ1-2, the V gene TRBV10-3; possibly TRBD1 for D (6 bases). CDR3 length: 14 residues. Trimming took off 8 bases at V and 6 bases at J, with 19 bases between the two ends. Per germline, CDR1 ENHRY and CDR2 SYGVKD. CDR3 protein: CAIHDRFSGDGYTF. CDR3 in DNA: TGTGCCATCCACGATAGGTTTTCAGGGGATGGCTACACCTTC.

This chain links TRBV19 with TRBJ1-1; 7 bases align to TRBD1. This CDR3 is 14 amino acids long. The ends lost 4 bases at V and 2 bases at J; junction bases unmatched: 4. The germline CDR1 and CDR2 sequences are LNHDA and SQIVND (reference sequence). CDR3 protein: CASSTGTENTEAFF. DNA of the CDR3: TGTGCCAGTAGTACCGGGACAGAAAACACTGAAGCTTTCTTT.

The chain links TRBV6-5 to TRBJ2-7; D is possibly TRBD2 (5 bases). This CDR3 spans 13 amino acids. Trimming pared 8 bases from V and 0 bases from J, leaving 11 bases between. The germline gives CDR1 MNHEY, CDR2 SVGAGI. CDR3 nucleotide sequence: TGTGCCAGCGCGACTACCCACTCCTACGAGCAGTACTTC. Translation: CASATTHSYEQYF.

The chain employs TRBV10-3 and TRBJ1-4; no reliable D call. This CDR3 has 14 amino acids. Germline loops: CDR1 ENHRY, CDR2 SYGVKD. Deletions cut 3 bases from V and 6 bases from J, with 11 bases between. This chain's CDR3 is CAISDKGGDEKLFF. DNA of the CDR3: TGTGCCATCAGTGATAAGGGTGGCGATGAAAAACTGTTTTTT.

As for this clone: The junction differs from germline at one of its ends, possibly a read error. The V call is TRBV6-5, the J call TRBJ1-2; TRBD1 is a possible D gene (5 bases). Germline V gives CDR1 MNHEY, CDR2 SVGAGI. The CDR3 covers 14 residues. CDR3 sequence reads: CASRPLGGGDHLNF. The CDR3, as DNA: TGTGCCAGCAGGCCCCTCGGGGGGGGAGATCACCTTAACTTC.

The V call is TRBV7-2, the J call TRBJ1-4; tentatively, D is TRBD1 (6 bases). V lost 1 base and J 10 bases, leaving 13 bases between the germline ends. CDR3 length equals 14 residues. Per the germline V gene, CDR1 is SGHTA and CDR2 is FQGNSA. The CDR3 region has the DNA TGTGCCAGCAGCTTAGATGGGACAATTGGAAAACTGTTTTTT. It is translated as CASSLDGTIGKLFF.

The chain recombines TRBV5-4 with TRBJ1-4; D is undetermined. Germline CDR1 reads SGHNT; CDR2 reads YYREEE (reference sequence). The CDR3 loop spans 15 amino acids. V dropped 3 bases and J dropped 0 bases, with 9 bases sitting between them. The CDR3 nucleotides read TGTGCCAGCAGCTCTGGACCCTCAACTAATGAAAAACTGTTTTTT. Residues: CASSSGPSTNEKLFF.

As regards this clone: Mismatch with germline at one junction end may stem from a read error. CDR3 in DNA: TGTGCCAGCAGTGGGGGTCCAGGGACTAGCACCGATACGCAGTATTTT. It translates to CASSGGPGTSTDTQYF. The rearrangement uses TRBV6-1 and TRBJ2-3; 9 nucleotides agree with TRBD2. Germline CDR1 and CDR2: MNHNS and SASEGT. The CDR3 loop spans 16 amino acids.